These 3 T cell receptor beta chains were sequenced from one sample in a study of blood T cell repertoires in COVID-19. Only in-frame clones appear in the TCRdb table, and some are missing; sequencing was by immunoSEQ multiplex PCR. This sample yields 300,000 to 350,000 clones, of which approximately 89% are seen a single time; over 3.5% belongs to the top ten. The material sequenced was peripheral blood. The receptors stem from a woman aged 60-75 years with COVID-19, enrolled during active disease.

The V gene is TRBV6-4, the J gene TRBJ1-2; D is unresolved. Trimming removed 3 bases at V and 4 bases at J, with 9 bases between. The CDR3 totals 13 residues. The germline V gene encodes CDR1 MRHNA and CDR2 SNTAGT. In DNA form, the CDR3 reads TGTGCCAGCAGTGAGTGGGCCGGCTATGGCTACACCTTC. Residues: CASSEWAGYGYTF.

The table lists this clone with a count of one. The chain has TRBV15 and TRBJ1-4; D gene ambiguous. This CDR3 has 16 amino acids. Trimming cost V 1 base and J 4 bases, with 13 bases left between them. CDR1 and CDR2 (germline): LNHNV, YYDKDF (reference sequence). DNA for the CDR3: TGTGCCACCAGCAGAGGAGAATACCCCAATAATGAAAAACTGTTTTTT. Encoded protein: CATSRGEYPNNEKLFF.

The CDR3 DNA reads as TGTGCCAGCAGTTTTCGGGGGTCCGGGGAGCTGTTTTTT. Protein product: CASSFRGSGELFF. The chain has TRBV27 and TRBJ2-2, with D tentatively TRBD2 (6 bases). Germline CDR1 and CDR2: MNHEY and SMNVEV (reference sequence). The V end was cut by 3 bases, the J end by 6 bases, with 8 bases between. The CDR3 length is 13 residues.